Listed here are 3 T cell receptor beta chains from one sample, sequenced in a study of CD4+ T cells in melanoma. Generated by immunoSEQ multiplex PCR, the TCRdb table keeps only in-frame clones and is missing some. The table includes roughly 140,000 clones, approximately 91% detected once. These receptors all come from a human donor with melanoma.

CDR3 DNA: TGTGCCAGCAGTTGGGGTCCATACAATGAGCAGTTCTTC. Its translation: CASSWGPYNEQFF. The gene calls are TRBV2 and TRBJ2-1, with D hard to call. CDR1 is SNHLY and CDR2 is FYNNEI in the germline V gene. The CDR3 totals 13 residues. With 5 bases removed from V and 4 bases from J, the gap between germline ends came to 9 bases.

The chain joins TRBV5-4 to TRBJ1-2; 9 nucleotides match TRBD1. This CDR3 comprises 16 residues. V gave up 3 bases and J gave up 8 bases; unmatched junction bases: 14. CDR1 and CDR2 from the germline V gene are SGHNT and YYREEE (reference sequence). This CDR3 is CASSSPNRGPGKGYTF. CDR3 bases: TGTGCCAGCAGCTCCCCAAACAGGGGGCCCGGAAAGGGCTACACCTTC.

The gene calls are TRBV18 and TRBJ2-7, with 7 bases identical to TRBD2. V lost 5 bases to trimming and J lost 4 bases; unmatched junction nucleotides: 5. Germline V gene sequence: CDR1 KGHSH, CDR2 LQKENI. This CDR3 spans 13 amino acids. As DNA, the CDR3 is TGTGCCAGCTCAACCGGGGAGGGGTACGAGCAGTACTTC. It yields the protein CASSTGEGYEQYF.